This T cell receptor beta chain was captured by sequencing in a study of CXCR3-negative and CXCR3-positive naive CD8 T cells. The overall study: TRB reads totalled about 135 million, about 1.5 +/- 0.3 million per library. Study observations and caveats: Naive CXCR3-positive and CXCR3-negative cells shared similar TRBV-TRBJ usage, unlike memory cells. Naive cells that were CXCR3-positive had more hydrophobic TRB CDR3s (compared with CXCR3-negative naive cells).

On this clonotype: Its antigen is not known.

This CDR3 is 15 amino acids long. Looked up from germline, CDR1 is MNHEY and CDR2 is SVGAGI. Through 5' RACE with UMI labels, the TRB cDNA libraries were prepared. From its re-call of the 5' RACE reads, TCRdb lists each CDR3 protein once, without DNA. The specimen's table records over 55,000 distinct CDR3 sequences. Triplicate sorts of 250,000 to 350,000 cells per CD8+ subset. This chain links TRBV6-5 with TRBJ1-5; TCRdb calls TRBD1, which cannot be checked without DNA. Sequencing was performed on naive CXCR3+ CD8+ T cells from blood. As for subset: CD45RO-CCR7+CD27+CD95- naive CD8+ T cells expressing CXCR3 (TNR3+). The clonotype was recovered from a human donor in good health. Some clones in this sample may be carry-over from other donors' samples. CDR3 sequence: CASSTSDRVNQPQHF.